This T cell receptor (beta chain) emerged from a study of control samples from healthy donors and cancer patients. Data came from immunoSEQ multiplex PCR; TCRdb stores just in-frame clones and leaves some out. In the table there are over 100,000 clones, 90% of which are singletons. Germline V gene lookup returns CDR1 SGHVS and CDR2 FNYEAQ. The CDR3 consists of 16 residues. V trimming: 2 bases; J trimming: 1 base; junction bases outside the gene matches: 2. The TCR originated in a human donor in good health. The donor label of this sample is uncertain. The chain has TRBV7-6 and TRBJ2-3; TRBD1 matches 11 bases. The sequencing sample was made of blood. CDR3 sequence (DNA): TGTGCCAGCAGCTTAAGGACAGGGGGCGGCACAGATACGCAGTATTTT. Translated: CASSLRTGGGTDTQYF.